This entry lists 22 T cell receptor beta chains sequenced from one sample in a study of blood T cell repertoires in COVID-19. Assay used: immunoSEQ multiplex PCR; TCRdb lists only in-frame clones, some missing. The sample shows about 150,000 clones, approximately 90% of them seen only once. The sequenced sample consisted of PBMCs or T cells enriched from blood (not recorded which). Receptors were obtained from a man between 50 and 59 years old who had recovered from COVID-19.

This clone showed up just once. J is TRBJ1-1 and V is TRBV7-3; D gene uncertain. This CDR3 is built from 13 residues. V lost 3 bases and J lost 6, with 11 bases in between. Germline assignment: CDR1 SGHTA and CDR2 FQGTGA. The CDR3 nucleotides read TGTGCCAGCAGCTTCGAACAGTACTCTGAAGCTTTCTTT. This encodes CASSFEQYSEAFF.

CDR3 region: CAATSTRGEQYF. The DNA for the CDR3 is TGTGCCGCGACTAGCACCCGAGGGGAGCAGTACTTC. The chain joins TRBV3-1 (or the pseudogene TRBV3-2) to TRBJ2-7; 7 bases align to TRBD2. Losses at the gene ends were 11 bases for V and 7 bases for J; bases not matched to a gene: 11. The CDR3 covers 12 residues. CDR1 LGHDT and CDR2 YNNKEL come from the germline V gene (reference sequence).

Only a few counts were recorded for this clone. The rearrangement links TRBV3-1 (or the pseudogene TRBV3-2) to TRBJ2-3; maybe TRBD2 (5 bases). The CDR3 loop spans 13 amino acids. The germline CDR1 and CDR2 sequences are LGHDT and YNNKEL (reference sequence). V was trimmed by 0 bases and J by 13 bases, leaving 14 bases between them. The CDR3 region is CASSQDQASMEYF. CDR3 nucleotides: TGTGCCAGCAGCCAAGACCAGGCTAGCATGGAGTATTTT.

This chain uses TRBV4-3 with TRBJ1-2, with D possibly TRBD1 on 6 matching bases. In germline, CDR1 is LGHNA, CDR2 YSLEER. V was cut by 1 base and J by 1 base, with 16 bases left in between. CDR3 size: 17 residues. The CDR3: CASSQVGGHPLNYGYTF. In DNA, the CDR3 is TGCGCCAGCAGCCAAGTAGGGGGACACCCCCTTAACTATGGCTACACCTTC.

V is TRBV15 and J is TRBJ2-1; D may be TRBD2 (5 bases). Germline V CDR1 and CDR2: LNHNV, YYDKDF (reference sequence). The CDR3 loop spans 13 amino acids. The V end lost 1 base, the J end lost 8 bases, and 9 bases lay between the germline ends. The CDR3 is CATSRAGKYEQFF. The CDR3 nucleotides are TGTGCCACCAGCAGAGCGGGGAAGTATGAGCAGTTCTTC.

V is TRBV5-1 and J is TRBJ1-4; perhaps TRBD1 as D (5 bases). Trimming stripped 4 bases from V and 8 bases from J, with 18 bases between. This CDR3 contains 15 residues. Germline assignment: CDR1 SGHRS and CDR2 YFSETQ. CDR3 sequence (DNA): TGCGCCAGCAGCCCTATCGGGCAGGGCGGCGAAAAACTGTTTTTT. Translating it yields CASSPIGQGGEKLFF.

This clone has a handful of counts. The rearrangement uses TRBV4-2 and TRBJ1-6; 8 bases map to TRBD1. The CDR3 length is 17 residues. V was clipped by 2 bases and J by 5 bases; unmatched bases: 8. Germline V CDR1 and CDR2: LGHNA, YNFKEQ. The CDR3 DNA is TGTGCCAGCAGCCAAACCACCCCGGGACAGGATAATTCACCCCTCCACTTT. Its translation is CASSQTTPGQDNSPLHF.

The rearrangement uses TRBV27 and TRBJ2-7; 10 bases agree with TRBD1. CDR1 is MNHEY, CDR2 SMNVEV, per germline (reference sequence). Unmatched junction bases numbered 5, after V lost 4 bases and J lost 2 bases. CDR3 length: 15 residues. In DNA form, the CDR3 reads TGTGCCAGCAGTTCCCAAGGACAGGGGGCCTACGAGCAGTACTTC. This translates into CASSSQGQGAYEQYF.

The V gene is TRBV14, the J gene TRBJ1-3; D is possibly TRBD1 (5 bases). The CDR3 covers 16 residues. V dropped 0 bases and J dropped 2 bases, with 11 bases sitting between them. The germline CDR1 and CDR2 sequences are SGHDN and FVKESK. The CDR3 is CASSQDTRGAGNTIYF. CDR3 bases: TGTGCCAGCAGCCAAGATACACGGGGGGCTGGAAACACCATATATTTT.

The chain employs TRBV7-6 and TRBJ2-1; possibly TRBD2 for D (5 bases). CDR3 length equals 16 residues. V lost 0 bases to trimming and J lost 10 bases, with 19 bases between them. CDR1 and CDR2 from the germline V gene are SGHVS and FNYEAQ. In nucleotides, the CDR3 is TGTGCCAGCAGCTTAGCTTACGGCGGGTATAGCAGGGAGCAGTTCTTC. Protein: CASSLAYGGYSREQFF. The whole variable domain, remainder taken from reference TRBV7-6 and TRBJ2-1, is GAGVSQSPRYKVTKRGQDVALRCDPISGHVSLYWYRQALGQGPEFLTYFNYEAQQDKSGLPNDRFSAERPEGSISTLTIQRTEQRDSAMYRCASSLAYGGYSREQFFGPGTRLTVL.

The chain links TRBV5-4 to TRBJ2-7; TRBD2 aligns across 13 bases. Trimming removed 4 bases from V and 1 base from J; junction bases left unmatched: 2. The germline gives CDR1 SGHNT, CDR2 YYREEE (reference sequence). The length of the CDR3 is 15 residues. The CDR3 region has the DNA TGTGCCAGCAGCGGGACTAGCGGGGAATCCTACGAGCAGTACTTC. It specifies CASSGTSGESYEQYF.

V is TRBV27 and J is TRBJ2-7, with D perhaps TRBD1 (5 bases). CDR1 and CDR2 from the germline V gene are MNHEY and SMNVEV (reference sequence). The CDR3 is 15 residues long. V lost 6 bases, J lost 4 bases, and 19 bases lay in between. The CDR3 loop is CASRDPQGGKYEQYF. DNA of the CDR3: TGTGCCAGCAGGGATCCGCAGGGTGGTAAATACGAGCAGTACTTC.

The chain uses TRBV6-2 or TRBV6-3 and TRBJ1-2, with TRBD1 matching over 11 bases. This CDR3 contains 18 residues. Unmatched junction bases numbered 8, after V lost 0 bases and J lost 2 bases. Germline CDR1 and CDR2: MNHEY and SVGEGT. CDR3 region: CASSYSGTGGPFNYGYTF. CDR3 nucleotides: TGTGCCAGCAGTTACTCCGGGACAGGGGGTCCCTTCAACTATGGCTACACCTTC.

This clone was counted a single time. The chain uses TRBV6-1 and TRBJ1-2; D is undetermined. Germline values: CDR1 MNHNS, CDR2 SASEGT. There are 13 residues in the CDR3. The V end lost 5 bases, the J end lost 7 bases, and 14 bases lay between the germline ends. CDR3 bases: TGTGCCAGCAGTAGCCGGGAAAGTGGTGGCTACACCTTC. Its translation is CASSSRESGGYTF.

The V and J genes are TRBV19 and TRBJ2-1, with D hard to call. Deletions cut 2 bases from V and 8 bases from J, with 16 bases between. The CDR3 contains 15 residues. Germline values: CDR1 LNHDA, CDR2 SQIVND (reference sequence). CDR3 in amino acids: CASSISVLDRDEQFF. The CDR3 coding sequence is TGTGCCAGTAGTATAAGTGTCCTCGACCGGGATGAGCAGTTCTTC.

The CDR3 sequence: CASSSPTSGDTDTQYF. For the CDR3, the DNA is TGTGCCAGCAGCTCTCCCACTAGCGGAGACACAGATACGCAGTATTTT. This chain joins TRBV5-4 and TRBJ2-3; 8 positions match TRBD2. Trimming removed 3 bases from V and 2 bases from J; junction bases left unmatched: 8. Germline assignment: CDR1 SGHNT and CDR2 YYREEE (reference sequence). The CDR3 runs 16 residues. Full variable domain (rest looked up from reference TRBV5-4 and TRBJ2-3): ETGVTQSPTHLIKTRGQQVTLRCSSQSGHNTVSWYQQALGQGPQFIFQYYREEENGRGNFPPRFSGLQFPNYSSELNVNALELDDSALYLCASSSPTSGDTDTQYFGPGTRLTVL.

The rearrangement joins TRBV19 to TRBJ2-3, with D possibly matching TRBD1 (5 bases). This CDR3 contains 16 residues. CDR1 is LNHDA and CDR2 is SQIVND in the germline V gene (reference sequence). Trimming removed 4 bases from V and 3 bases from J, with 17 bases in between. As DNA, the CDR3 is TGTGCCAGTAGTAGACTTGGCCAGGGTATAACAGATACGCAGTATTTT. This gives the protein CASSRLGQGITDTQYF.

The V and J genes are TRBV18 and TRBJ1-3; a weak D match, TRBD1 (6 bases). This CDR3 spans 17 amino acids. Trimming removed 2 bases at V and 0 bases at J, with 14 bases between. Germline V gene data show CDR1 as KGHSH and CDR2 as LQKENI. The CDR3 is CASSPFSGANSGNTIYF. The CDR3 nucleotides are TGTGCCAGCTCACCATTTTCAGGGGCAAACTCTGGAAACACCATATATTTT.

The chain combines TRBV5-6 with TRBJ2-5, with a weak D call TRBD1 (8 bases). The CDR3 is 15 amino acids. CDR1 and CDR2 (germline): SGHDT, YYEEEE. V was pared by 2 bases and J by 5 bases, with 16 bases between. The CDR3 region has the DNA TGTGCCAGCAGCTTTACGGACAGGGAGGGGGAGACCCAGTACTTC. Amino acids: CASSFTDREGETQYF.

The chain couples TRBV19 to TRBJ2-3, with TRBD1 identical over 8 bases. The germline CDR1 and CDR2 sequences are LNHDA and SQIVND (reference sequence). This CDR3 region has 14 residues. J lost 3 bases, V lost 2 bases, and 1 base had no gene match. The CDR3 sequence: CASSIRQGTDTQYF. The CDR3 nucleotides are TGTGCCAGTAGTATAAGACAGGGGACAGATACGCAGTATTTT.

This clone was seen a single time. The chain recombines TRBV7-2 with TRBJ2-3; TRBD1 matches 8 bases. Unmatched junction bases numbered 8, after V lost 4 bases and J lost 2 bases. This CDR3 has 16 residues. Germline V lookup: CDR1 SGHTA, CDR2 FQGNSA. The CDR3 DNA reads TGTGCCAGCAGCTCATACCGGGACAGGCTCACAGATACGCAGTATTTT. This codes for CASSSYRDRLTDTQYF.

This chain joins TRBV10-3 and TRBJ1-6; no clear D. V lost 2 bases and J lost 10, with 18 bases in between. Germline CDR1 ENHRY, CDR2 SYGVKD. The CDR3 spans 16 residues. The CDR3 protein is CAISENARRGTSPLHF. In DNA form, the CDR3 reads TGTGCCATCAGTGAGAACGCCCGGCGGGGTACATCACCCCTCCACTTT.